This TCR beta chain comes out of a study of blood T cells in healthy people across ages. About the research overall: About one barcoded TCR beta cDNA was captured per two T cells.

The CDR3 runs 19 residues. Germline CDR1 reads KGHSH; CDR2 reads LQKENI. The V and J ends lost 3 bases and 4 bases, in that order; junction bases with no gene match: 18. This clonotype has only one observation. A J-beta primer mix and a sample-barcoded 5' primer were used in a second PCR of about 6 to 12 cycles. TCRdb re-called the 5' RACE reads with MiXCR, one entry per CDR3 protein. The sample includes approximately 800,000 distinct CDR3 sequences, 55% to 70% of them seen just once. Material for sequencing was blood. The TCR comes from a man younger than 40 in good health. The chain couples TRBV18 to TRBJ2-7; 10 nucleotides agree with TRBD2. CDR3 DNA: TGTGCCAGCTCACCCCAAGCGGGAGGGCCAACCCTATCGACTTACGAGCAGTACTTC. It encodes CASSPQAGGPTLSTYEQYF.